The present T cell receptor (beta chain) was sequenced within a study of cytomegalovirus exposure and HLA in healthy donors (dated by TCRdb to about 2017). Turning to the overall study: An earlier analysis of 587 of the donors reported more than 250 Gb of sequence data and 100 million to 140 million unique TCR beta sequences from 150 million to 200 million T cells. Class I and class II HLA loci were covered by the typing at four-digit resolution. Donor age, sex, ethnicity and CMV serostatus were collected together with the repertoire data. A later genetic analysis used genome-wide SNP genotypes for about 60% of the roughly 700 donors, treating that subset as a discovery cohort. Using immunosequencing, the study profiled T cell repertoires from approximately 700 subjects and related those repertoires to cytomegalovirus serostatus. Typing coverage varied by locus: about 620-630 donors for A, B, C, DRB1 and DQB1; 522 for DQA1; around 610 for DPA1; roughly 470 for DPB1. High-throughput TCR immunosequencing, statistical association of individual TCRs with disease status, and machine learning were combined to predict cytomegalovirus infection status. The genetic ancestry cluster associated with self-reported Caucasian donors included 81% of the approximately 400 genotyped donors. In addition to the first cohort of 500 to 850 subjects, a separate validation cohort of over 90 different subjects was used. Among under 450 genotyped donors of the cohort, an average of around 240,000 unique TCR beta nucleotide sequences were sequenced per donor, roughly 18% of them non-productive. In an earlier analysis of about 590 of the donors, high-throughput TCR beta sequencing was used to judge whether each TCR beta V gene segment behaved as functional or pseudogenic. All discovery cohort repertoires had been generated on a single sequencing platform. In a later analysis, previously published TCR beta repertoires from 550 to 750 donors were re-analyzed and high-resolution HLA genotyping was added so that TCR occurrence patterns could be studied. Four to six DR-DQ haplotypes were handled as single units for association and clustering, since linkage in the cohort was strong. The study was designed to test whether signatures of past pathogen exposure could be identified by cataloging public T cell receptors. The later analysis used no new phenotypic data to find candidate immune exposures, relying instead on TCR beta sequences and their occurrence across donors. An early release that covered about 600 HLA-typed donors contained 300 to 350 gigabases of sequencing data and around 80 million unique TCR sequences. What the research found in general, with its limitations: According to the authors, the approach could potentially be generalized to other disease states and immunological phenotypes. In a later analysis, TCR association rates were found to vary across HLA loci, with the most associated TCRs seen for DRB1 alleles and the fewest for HLA-C alleles. A later analysis found that most CMV-associated TCR beta chains appeared HLA-restricted, with HLA associations seemingly driven largely by CMV exposure. In vitro tests confirmed that a few of the cytomegalovirus-associated TCR beta chains recognize cytomegalovirus antigens. Several of the top co-occurrence clusters appeared to be linked to parvovirus B19, influenza, CMV and Epstein-Barr virus, according to a later analysis. In both the original and validation cohorts, the classifier was reported to diagnose cytomegalovirus status with high specificity and sensitivity. Compared with the roughly 710-donor mean, donors in an Asian-associated ancestry cluster had fewer N-insertions in productive TCRs, according to a later genetic analysis. Over 15 rarely observed V segments, including chromosome 9 orphons, were excluded from the earlier analysis of several hundred of the donors because counts were too low. Compared with equally common non-associated chains, HLA-associated TCR beta chains in a later analysis were more clonally expanded and had lower generation probabilities. When HLA alleles, especially DR and DQ, strongly co-occurred, attributing TCR associations to individual alleles was difficult. A cluster of highly shared sequence variants was judged likely to represent a technical artifact of the sequencing pipeline. Sequencing depth was assumed to be roughly uniform across donors in the presence/absence analyses, though that assumption may not hold. Correlated functional status among segregating V segments might reflect linkage disequilibrium, but an unknown experimental factor could not be ruled out. The study gave a list of around 170 TCR beta chains associated with cytomegalovirus. A later analysis associated about 17,000 TCR beta sequences with specific HLA alleles at a false discovery rate of 0.05. CMV serostatus was the only immune exposure information available for the cohort. Because some donors lacked HLA typing at each locus, the association tests relied only on the typed subset. V-gene and J-gene trimming of TCR beta chains was associated with a missense DCLRE1C variant in a later genetic analysis, and the association was replicated in an independent cohort. In this cohort, only TCR beta chains were sequenced, and detectable features were limited by the absence of alpha or paired-chain data. In an earlier analysis of 587 of the donors, most TCR beta V segments appeared in productive rearrangements about 87% or about 30% of the time, broadly matching IMGT annotations. A further reported finding was that TCR beta sequences accurately predicted the HLA-A and HLA-B alleles for most subjects in the first cohort. Across donors, most TCR sequences were observed very rarely, whereas some public TCRs were present in many individuals.

The library was produced with the immunoSEQ multiplex PCR assay. For the multiplex PCR, a mixture combining 60 forward primers for TCR Vbeta segments and 13 reverse primers for TCR Jbeta segments was used. A multiplex PCR assay on genomic DNA amplified the CDR3 region of rearranged TCR beta genes. On the Illumina HiSeq System, the amplified TCR beta libraries were sequenced as 87-base-pair reads. For the original study's pipeline: In a later analysis, tens of millions of unique TCR beta chains were counted across the 690 or so repertoires, and roughly 10 million of these chains were shared by at least two donors. A nearest-neighbor algorithm error-corrected the raw reads and collapsed the reads into unique sequences, merging closely related sequences to remove PCR and sequencing errors. To assign V, D and J gene segments, CDR3 sequences were aligned to IMGT reference sequences. For a sequence to be retained, a match of at least six nucleotides to both a V gene segment and a J gene segment was required. Rearrangements were classified as productive when the CDR3 lacked stop codons and remained in frame with V and J, and all other rearrangements were classified as non-productive. Following IMGT convention, CDR3 was defined as the stretch from the second conserved V-encoded cysteine to the conserved J-encoded phenylalanine. The earlier analysis of about 500 of the donors excluded sequences that lacked an unambiguous match to a single V gene segment. In an earlier analysis of about 590 of the donors, a V segment was called functional when productive rearrangements were above 56.7%, and segregating when the standard deviation between donors exceeded 5%. A statistical classification framework was built for diagnosing cytomegalovirus status from the catalog of TCR beta chain sequences. V and J gene assignment, in a later analysis, came from comparing TCR nucleotide sequences with IMGT/GENE-DB human TR gene sequences. The TCRdist pipeline was used in a later analysis to assign CDR3 sequences and most-parsimonious VDJ recombination scenarios. A later analysis defined each TCR beta chain by its CDR3 amino acid sequence plus V-gene family, and excluded reads lacking a unique V-gene family. To address suspected cross-contamination and a sequencing artifact, a later analysis removed approximately 600 highly shared, low-generation-probability nucleotide sequences. A later analysis calculated a clonal expansion index for each public chain from normalized within-repertoire ranks of inferred template counts. A later analysis computed generation probabilities with a VDJ recombination model fitted to out-of-frame rearrangements, and checked the results against IGoR. In a later analysis, hypergeometric tests were used to score TCR-TCR, TCR-HLA and TCR-CMV co-occurrence, with a repertoire-size bias correction applied to TCR pairs. A later analysis estimated false discovery rates by permuting HLA or CMV assignments 20 times. A later analysis grouped co-occurring TCRs with DBSCAN, adding TCRdist sequence similarity when clustering within HLA-allele-positive subsets. Repertoires with fewer than 30,000 or more than 120,000 public chains, plus five repertoires with anomalous nucleotide sharing, were excluded from co-occurrence clustering. The source is immuneACCESS, and TCRdb retained only in-frame sequences with V and J called. Part of the clones is not carried over; for the studies checked, unresolved V genes explain less than half of this, and the remainder is unexplained. V and J calls and clone size are those listed in that table; D and trimming were worked out from the DNA. This sample gives 150,000 to 200,000 clones in total; roughly four fifths of them show up just once. The top ten clones comprise approximately 2.3% of the sample.

A note on this clone: Its antigen is currently not known. The input lacks base qualities; no much larger clone sits a single base away.

The cohort was made up of about 610 healthy bone marrow donors. All cohort members were sampled while nominally healthy, although unrecorded immune exposures were likely present. The donor was CMV seronegative and was included in the group of 352 seronegative cohort members. A peripheral blood sample was provided by each donor, and peripheral blood mononuclear cells were used for TCR beta sequencing. The Qiagen DNeasy Blood Extraction Kit was used to extract genomic DNA from the blood cell samples. Material: PBMCs. The origin of this receptor is a female donor in good health and CMV-seronegative.

In nucleotide form, the sequence is TGCGCCAGCAATCCGGGACTAGCCTACGAGCAGTACTTC. Translated, this is CASNPGLAYEQYF. This receptor chain uses TRBV10-2 and TRBJ2-7; TRBD2 aligns with 8 central bases. Relative to germline, V is missing 7 bases and J is missing 2 bases, with 4 bases of the junction outside any gene match. Including cysteine and phenylalanine, the CDR3 has 13 amino acids. The sequence is cut down to CDR3 DNA, 39 bases in frame from base 1. For CDR1 and CDR2, the germline V gene lists WSHSY and SAAADI.